What follows describes a single T cell receptor (beta chain). This clonotype was observed at least ten times. Its specific antigen is unknown. No base-level quality is on record; no much larger clone is a single base apart. V lost 2 bases and J lost 2 bases; the stretch between them is 5 bases long. From a lookup of the germline V gene, CDR1 and CDR2 are SGHTA and FQGTGA. The CDR3 runs 13 residues from the cysteine to the phenylalanine. Just CDR3 DNA is preserved here, 39 bases in frame from base 1. This entry is derived from a study of CXCR3 chemokines and chemotherapy response in bladder cancer (dated by TCRdb to between 2021 and 2022). Turning to the overall study: The study set out to examine whether the activity of the CXCR3 chemokine system within tumors predicted response to chemotherapy in human bladder cancer.

Library method: PCR. Instrument used: Illumina HiSeq 2500. TCRdb applied fastp at Q25 and MiXCR to the public reads, then kept only in-frame beta chains. Duplicate CDR3 protein sequences are folded into a single record with the most common DNA and genes. Recorded for this sample are about 8,900 distinct CDR3 sequences; about 23% of them occurred a single time. Clones ranked in the top ten supply about 10% of the sample. This material was acquired from a patient whose treatment included neoadjuvant chemotherapy. The sequence links TRBV7-3 to TRBJ2-3, with the D segment identity uncertain. This clonotype was obtained from a human donor with bladder cancer that did not respond to neoadjuvant chemotherapy. The DNA is as follows: TGTGCCAGCAGCTTAGGCTCCACAGATACGCAGTATTTT. This codes for CASSLGSTDTQYF. Reference TRBV7-3 and TRBJ2-3 proteins supply the regions before and after the CDR3; the full variable domain is: GAGVSQTPSNKVTEKGKYVELRCDPISGHTALYWYRQSLGQGPEFLIYFQGTGAADDSGLPNDRFFAVRPEGSVSTLKIQRTERGDSAVYLCASSLGSTDTQYFGPGTRLTVL.